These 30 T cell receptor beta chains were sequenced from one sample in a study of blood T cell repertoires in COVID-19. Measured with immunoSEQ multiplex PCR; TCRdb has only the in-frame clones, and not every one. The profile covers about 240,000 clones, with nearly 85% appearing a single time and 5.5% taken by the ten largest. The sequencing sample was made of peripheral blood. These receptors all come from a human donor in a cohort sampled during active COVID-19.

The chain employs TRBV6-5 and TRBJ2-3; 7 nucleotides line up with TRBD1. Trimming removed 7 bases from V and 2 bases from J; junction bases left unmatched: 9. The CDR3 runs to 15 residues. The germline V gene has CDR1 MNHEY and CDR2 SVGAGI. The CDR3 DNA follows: TGTGCCAGCACCCAACAGGGGTTACACACAGATACGCAGTATTTT. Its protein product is CASTQQGLHTDTQYF.

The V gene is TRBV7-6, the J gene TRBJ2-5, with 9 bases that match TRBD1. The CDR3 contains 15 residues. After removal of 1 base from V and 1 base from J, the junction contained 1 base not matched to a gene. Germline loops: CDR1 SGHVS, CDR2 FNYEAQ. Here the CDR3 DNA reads TGTGCCAGCAGCTTAGGGGACAGGGTCCAAGAGACCCAGTACTTC. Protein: CASSLGDRVQETQYF.

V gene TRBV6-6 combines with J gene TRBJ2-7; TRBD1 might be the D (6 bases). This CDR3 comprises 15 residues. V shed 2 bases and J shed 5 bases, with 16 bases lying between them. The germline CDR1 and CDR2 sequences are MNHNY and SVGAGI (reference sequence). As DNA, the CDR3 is TGTGCCAGCAGTTACCCAACCGGGGACAACCACGAGCAGTACTTC. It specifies CASSYPTGDNHEQYF.

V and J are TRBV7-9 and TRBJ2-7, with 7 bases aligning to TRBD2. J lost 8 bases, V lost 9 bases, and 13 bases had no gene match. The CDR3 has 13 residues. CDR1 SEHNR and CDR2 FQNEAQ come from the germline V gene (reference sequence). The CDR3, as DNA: TGTGCCAGTACTGTAGGGACTACTCCCAAGCAGTACTTC. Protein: CASTVGTTPKQYF.

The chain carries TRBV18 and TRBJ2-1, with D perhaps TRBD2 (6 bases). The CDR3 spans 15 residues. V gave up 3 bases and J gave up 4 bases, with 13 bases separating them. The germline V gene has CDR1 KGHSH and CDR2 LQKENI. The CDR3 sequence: CASSPWLASYNEQFF. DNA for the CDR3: TGTGCCAGCTCACCTTGGCTAGCGTCTTACAATGAGCAGTTCTTC.

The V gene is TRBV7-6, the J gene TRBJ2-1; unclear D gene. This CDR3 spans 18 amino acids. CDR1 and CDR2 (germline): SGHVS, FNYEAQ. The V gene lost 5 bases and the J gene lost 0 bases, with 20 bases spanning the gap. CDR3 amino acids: CASSPSSRSSSSYNEQFF. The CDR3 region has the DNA TGTGCCAGCAGCCCCAGCTCCCGGAGTTCGAGCTCCTACAATGAGCAGTTCTTC.

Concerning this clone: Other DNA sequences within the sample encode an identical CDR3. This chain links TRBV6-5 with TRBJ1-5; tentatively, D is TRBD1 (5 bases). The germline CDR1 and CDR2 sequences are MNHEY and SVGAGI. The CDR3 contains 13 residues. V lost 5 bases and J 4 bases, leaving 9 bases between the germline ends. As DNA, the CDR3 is TGTGCCAGCAGTCTTCAGGGTAATCAGCCCCAGCATTTT. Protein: CASSLQGNQPQHF.

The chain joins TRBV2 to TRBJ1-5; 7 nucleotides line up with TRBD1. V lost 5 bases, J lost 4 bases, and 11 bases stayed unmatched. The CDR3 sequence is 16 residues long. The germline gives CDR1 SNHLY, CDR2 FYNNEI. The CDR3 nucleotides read TGTGCCAGCAGTTCAACCGGGACAGAAGGGAATCAGCCCCAGCATTTT. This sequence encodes CASSSTGTEGNQPQHF.

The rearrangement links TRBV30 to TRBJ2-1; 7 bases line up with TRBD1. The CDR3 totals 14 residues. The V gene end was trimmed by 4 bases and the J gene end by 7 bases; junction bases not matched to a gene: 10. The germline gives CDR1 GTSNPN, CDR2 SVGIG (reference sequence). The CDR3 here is CAWTAGTVNNEQFF. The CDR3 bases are TGTGCCTGGACGGCCGGGACAGTCAATAATGAGCAGTTCTTC.

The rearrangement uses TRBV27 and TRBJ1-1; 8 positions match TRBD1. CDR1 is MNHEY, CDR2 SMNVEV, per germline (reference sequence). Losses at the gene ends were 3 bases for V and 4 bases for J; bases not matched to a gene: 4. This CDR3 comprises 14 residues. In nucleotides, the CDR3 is TGTGCCAGCAGTTTTGGACAGGGCGGCACTGAAGCTTTCTTT. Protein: CASSFGQGGTEAFF.

CDR3 bases: TGCGCCAGCAGCAGTTCAGGGATATCCTCCTACGAGCAGTACTTC. Encoded protein: CASSSSGISSYEQYF. The chain recombines TRBV5-1 with TRBJ2-7; possibly TRBD1 for D (5 bases). Germline values: CDR1 SGHRS, CDR2 YFSETQ. The V gene lost 4 bases and the J gene lost 0 bases, with 14 bases spanning the gap. This CDR3 is built from 15 residues.

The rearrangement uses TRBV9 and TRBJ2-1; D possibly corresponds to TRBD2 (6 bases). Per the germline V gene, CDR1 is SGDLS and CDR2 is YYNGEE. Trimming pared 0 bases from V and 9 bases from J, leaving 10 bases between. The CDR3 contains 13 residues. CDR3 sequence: CASSVAGVSEQFF. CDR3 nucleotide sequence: TGTGCCAGCAGCGTAGCGGGAGTCAGTGAGCAGTTCTTC.

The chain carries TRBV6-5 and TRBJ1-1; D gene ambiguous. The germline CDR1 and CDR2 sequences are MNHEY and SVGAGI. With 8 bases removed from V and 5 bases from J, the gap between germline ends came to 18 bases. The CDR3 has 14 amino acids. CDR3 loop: CASHPALGRTEAFF. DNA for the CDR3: TGTGCCAGCCACCCCGCTCTAGGTCGGACTGAAGCTTTCTTT.

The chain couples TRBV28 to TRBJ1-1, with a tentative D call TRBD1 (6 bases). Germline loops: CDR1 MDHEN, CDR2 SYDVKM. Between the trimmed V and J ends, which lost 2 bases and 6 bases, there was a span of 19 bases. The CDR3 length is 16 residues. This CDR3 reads CASSLEGQGKIPEAFF. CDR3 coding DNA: TGTGCCAGCAGTTTAGAGGGACAAGGGAAAATACCTGAAGCTTTCTTT.

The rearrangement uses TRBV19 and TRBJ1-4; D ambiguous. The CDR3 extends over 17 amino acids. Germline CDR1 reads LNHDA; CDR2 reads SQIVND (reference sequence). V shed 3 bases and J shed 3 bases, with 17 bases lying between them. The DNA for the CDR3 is TGTGCCAGTAGTATCGAGGCGCCGCATATAGCTAATGAAAAACTGTTTTTT. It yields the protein CASSIEAPHIANEKLFF.

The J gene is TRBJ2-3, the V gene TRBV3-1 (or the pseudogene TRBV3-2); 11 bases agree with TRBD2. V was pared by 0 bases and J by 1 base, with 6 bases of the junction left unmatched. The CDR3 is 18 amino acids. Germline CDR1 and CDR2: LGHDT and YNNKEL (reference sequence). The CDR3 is CASSQDQLAGGRTDTQYF. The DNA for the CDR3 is TGTGCCAGCAGCCAAGATCAGCTAGCGGGGGGACGCACAGATACGCAGTATTTT.

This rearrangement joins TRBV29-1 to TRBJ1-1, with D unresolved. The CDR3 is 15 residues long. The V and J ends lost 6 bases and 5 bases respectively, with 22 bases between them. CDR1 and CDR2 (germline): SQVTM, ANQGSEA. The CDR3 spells CSVGHGGSGRTEAFF. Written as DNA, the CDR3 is TGCAGCGTCGGGCATGGAGGGTCAGGACGGACTGAAGCTTTCTTT.

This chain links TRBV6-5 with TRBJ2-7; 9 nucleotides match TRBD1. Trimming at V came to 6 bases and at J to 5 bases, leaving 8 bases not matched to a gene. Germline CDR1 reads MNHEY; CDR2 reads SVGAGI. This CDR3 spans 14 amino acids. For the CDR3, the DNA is TGTGCCAGCAGCATCCAGGACAGGGGCAACGAGCAGTACTTC. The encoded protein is CASSIQDRGNEQYF.

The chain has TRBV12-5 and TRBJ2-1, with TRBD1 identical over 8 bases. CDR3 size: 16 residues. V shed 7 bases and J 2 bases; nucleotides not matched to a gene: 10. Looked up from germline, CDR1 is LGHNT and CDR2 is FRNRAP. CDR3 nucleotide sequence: TGTGCTAGTGCCCAATCAGACAGGGGCGCCTACAATGAGCAGTTCTTC. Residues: CASAQSDRGAYNEQFF.

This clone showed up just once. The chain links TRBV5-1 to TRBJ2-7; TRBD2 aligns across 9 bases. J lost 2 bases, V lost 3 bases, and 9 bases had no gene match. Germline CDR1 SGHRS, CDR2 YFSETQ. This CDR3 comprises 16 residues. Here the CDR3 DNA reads TGCGCCAGCAGCTCTACCACTAGCGGGCCCGCCTACGAGCAGTACTTC. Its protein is CASSSTTSGPAYEQYF. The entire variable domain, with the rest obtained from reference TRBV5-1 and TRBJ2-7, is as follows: KAGVTQTPRYLIKTRGQQVTLSCSPISGHRSVSWYQQTPGQGLQFLFEYFSETQRNKGNFPGRFSGRQFSNSRSEMNVSTLELGDSALYLCASSSTTSGPAYEQYFGPGTRLTVT.

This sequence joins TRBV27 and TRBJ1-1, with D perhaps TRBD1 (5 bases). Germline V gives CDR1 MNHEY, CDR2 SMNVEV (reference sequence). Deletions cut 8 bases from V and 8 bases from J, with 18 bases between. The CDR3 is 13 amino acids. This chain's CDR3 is CASQPLLNREAFF. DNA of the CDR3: TGTGCCAGCCAACCACTACTCAACAGGGAAGCTTTCTTT.

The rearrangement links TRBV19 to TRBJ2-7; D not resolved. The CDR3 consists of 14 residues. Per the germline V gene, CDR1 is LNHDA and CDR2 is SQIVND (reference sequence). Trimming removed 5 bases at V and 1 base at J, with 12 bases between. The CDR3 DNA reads TGTGCCAGTAGTCCTGGCAGGATTTCCTACGAGCAGTACTTC. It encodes CASSPGRISYEQYF.

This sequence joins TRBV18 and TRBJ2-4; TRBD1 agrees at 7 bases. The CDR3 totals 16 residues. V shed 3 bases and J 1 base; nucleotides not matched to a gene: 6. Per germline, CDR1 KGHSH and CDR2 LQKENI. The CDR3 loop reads CASSPGDSRAKNIQYF. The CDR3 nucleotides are TGTGCCAGCTCACCGGGGGACAGTCGGGCCAAAAACATTCAGTACTTC.

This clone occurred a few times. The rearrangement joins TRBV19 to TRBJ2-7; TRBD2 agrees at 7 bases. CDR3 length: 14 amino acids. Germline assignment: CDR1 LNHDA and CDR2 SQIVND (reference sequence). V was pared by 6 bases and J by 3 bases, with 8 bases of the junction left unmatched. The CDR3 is CASSTAGLYYEQYF. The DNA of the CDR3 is TGTGCCAGTAGCACAGCGGGACTATACTACGAGCAGTACTTC.

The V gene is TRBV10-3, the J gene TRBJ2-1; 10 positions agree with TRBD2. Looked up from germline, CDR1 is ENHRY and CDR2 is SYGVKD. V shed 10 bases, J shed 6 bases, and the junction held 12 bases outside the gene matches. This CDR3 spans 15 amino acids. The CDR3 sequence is CATLEAGGPTNEQFF. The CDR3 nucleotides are TGTGCCACCCTAGAAGCGGGAGGGCCTACCAATGAGCAGTTCTTC.

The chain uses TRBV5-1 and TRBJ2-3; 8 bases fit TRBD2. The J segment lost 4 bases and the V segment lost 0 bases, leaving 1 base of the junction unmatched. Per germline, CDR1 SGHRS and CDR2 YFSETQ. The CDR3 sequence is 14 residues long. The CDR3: CASSLVGGADTQYF. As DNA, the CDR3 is TGCGCCAGCAGCTTGGTCGGGGGGGCAGATACGCAGTATTTT. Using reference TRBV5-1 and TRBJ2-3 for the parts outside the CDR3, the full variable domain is KAGVTQTPRYLIKTRGQQVTLSCSPISGHRSVSWYQQTPGQGLQFLFEYFSETQRNKGNFPGRFSGRQFSNSRSEMNVSTLELGDSALYLCASSLVGGADTQYFGPGTRLTVL.

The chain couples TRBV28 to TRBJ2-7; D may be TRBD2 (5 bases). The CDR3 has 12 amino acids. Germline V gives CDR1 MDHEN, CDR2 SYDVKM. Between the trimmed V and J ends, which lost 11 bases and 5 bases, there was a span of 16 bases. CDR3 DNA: TGTGCCGTATGCGGGCTGACCGACGAGCAGTACTTC. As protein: CAVCGLTDEQYF.

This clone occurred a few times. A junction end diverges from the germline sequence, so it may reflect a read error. CDR3: CASSGGTYGQYF. CDR3 in DNA: TGTGCCAGCAGCGGGGGGACCTACGGGCAGTACTTC. The rearrangement uses TRBV7-9 and TRBJ2-7, with D perhaps matching TRBD2 (6 bases). The CDR3 is made up of 12 amino acids. Germline V gene sequence: CDR1 SEHNR, CDR2 FQNEAQ (reference sequence).

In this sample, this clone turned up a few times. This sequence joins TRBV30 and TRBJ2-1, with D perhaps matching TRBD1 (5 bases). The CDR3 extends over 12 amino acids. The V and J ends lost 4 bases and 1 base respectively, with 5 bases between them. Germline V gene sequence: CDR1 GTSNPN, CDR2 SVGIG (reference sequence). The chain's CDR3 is CAWTGSYNEQFF. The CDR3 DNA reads TGTGCCTGGACAGGGTCCTACAATGAGCAGTTCTTC.

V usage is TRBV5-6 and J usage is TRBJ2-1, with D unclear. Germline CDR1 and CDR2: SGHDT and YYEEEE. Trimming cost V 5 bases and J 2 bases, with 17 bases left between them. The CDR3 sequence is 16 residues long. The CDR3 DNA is TGTGCCAGCAGTTCATCAATCAGGTGGGCCTACAATGAGCAGTTCTTC. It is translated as CASSSSIRWAYNEQFF.